Listed below are T cell receptor beta chains from one sample, sequenced in a study of regulatory T cells in long-lasting Graves disease. MiXCR, run by TCRdb on the multiplex PCR reads, gives a single entry per CDR3 protein. Seen here are some 440,000 distinct CDR3 sequences, under 25% observed once, and the top ten hold under 9%. The starting material was peripheral blood mononuclear cells (PBMCs), obtained when the disease was refractory, from a patient treated with antithyroid drugs. Source of these receptors: a female donor with Graves disease. Each CDR3 is given with its conserved first and last residue. The D gene is left open where the match is weak. Clone sizes are given selectively: once, few, many, or a class where the clone is expanded.

cdr3_nt	cdr3_aa	clone_size	j_call	v_call	cdr3_length	d_call
TGTGCCATCACCCAGGGGTTTAGCACAGATACGCAGTATTTT	CAITQGFSTDTQYF	-	TRBJ2-3	TRBV10-3	14	-
TGTGCCAGCAGCGTAGAGTATAGCTCCTACGAGCAGTACTTC	CASSVEYSSYEQYF	-	TRBJ2-7	TRBV28	14	-
TGTGCCAGCAGCGTAGATCCAAGCAATCAGCCCCAGCATTTT	CASSVDPSNQPQHF	-	TRBJ1-5	TRBV9	14	-
TGTGCCAGCAGCTACCCCGTGGAGACCCAGTACTTC	CASSYPVETQYF	many	TRBJ2-5	TRBV6-5	12	-
TGTGCCAGCAGCCCTATAGGGCGGGACGCCTACGAGCAGTACTTC	CASSPIGRDAYEQYF	-	TRBJ2-7	TRBV7-9	15	-
TGTGCCAGCAGCCAAAAAACCCCCCCAGGGGTTGGGGCCAACGTCCTGACTTTC	CASSQKTPPGVGANVLTF	few	TRBJ2-6	TRBV11-2	18	-
TGTGCCAGCAGCCAAGGGACAGCCAGCAATCAGCCCCAGCATTTT	CASSQGTASNQPQHF	few	TRBJ1-5	TRBV3-1	15	-
TGTGCCAGCAGTGAACGAGGACACTTTTCTTTCGATAGCAATCAGCCCCAGCATTTT	CASSERGHFSFDSNQPQHF	many	TRBJ1-5	TRBV6-1	19	-
TGTGCCAGCAGAAGACCGGGGGGAGCCCAAGAGACCCAGTACTTC	CASRRPGGAQETQYF	many	TRBJ2-5	TRBV11-2	15	TRBD2
TGTGCCATCAGTGAGCCGAACACCGGGGAGCTGTTTTTT	CAISEPNTGELFF	many	TRBJ2-2	TRBV10-3	13	-
TGCAGCGTTGAATCTCTGCGGGGTAACACCGGGGAGCTGTTTTTT	CSVESLRGNTGELFF	-	TRBJ2-2	TRBV29-1	15	-
TGTGCCAGCAGCTTTACAGGGTCGACCGAGCAGTACTTC	CASSFTGSTEQYF	few	TRBJ2-7	TRBV7-3	13	-
TGTGCCAGCAGTCCCCCGACTAGCGGGTTCCCCTACGAGCAGTACTTC	CASSPPTSGFPYEQYF	many	TRBJ2-7	TRBV28	16	TRBD2
TGTGCCAGCAAACTAGCGGGTACCTACGAGCAGTACTTC	CASKLAGTYEQYF	many	TRBJ2-7	TRBV28	13	TRBD2
TGTGCCAGCAGCCTCCCTCATTCCGGAAACACCATATATTTT	CASSLPHSGNTIYF	-	TRBJ1-3	TRBV6-1	14	-
TGTGCCGCCCACCGGACAGGGGGCTCCACAGATACGCAGTATTTT	CAAHRTGGSTDTQYF	-	TRBJ2-3	TRBV6-2/TRBV6-3	15	TRBD1
TGTGCCAGCAGTTTCATGACTAGCGGGACCGATACGCAGTATTTT	CASSFMTSGTDTQYF	-	TRBJ2-3	TRBV28	15	TRBD2
TGTGCCAGCAGGTCTGGCAATCAGCCCCAGCATTTT	CASRSGNQPQHF	many	TRBJ1-5	TRBV6-1	12	-
TGTGCCAGCAGCTTAAGTTTGAACGCTGAAGCTTTCTTT	CASSLSLNAEAFF	-	TRBJ1-1	TRBV7-9	13	-
TGTGCCAGCAGTTTACCCGAACTAGCGGGAGGCACCGGGGAGCTGTTTTTT	CASSLPELAGGTGELFF	few	TRBJ2-2	TRBV28	17	TRBD2
TGTGCCAGCAGGCACGCTGGGGACAATGAGCAGTTCTTC	CASRHAGDNEQFF	few	TRBJ2-1	TRBV2	13	-
TGCAGCGTGGCCAGCCAGGGTGGCAATGAGCAGTTCTTC	CSVASQGGNEQFF	-	TRBJ2-1	TRBV29-1	13	-
TGTGCCAGCAGCCGCGCGCTGGGGGCCGACTATGGCTACACCTTC	CASSRALGADYGYTF	many	TRBJ1-2	TRBV6-1	15	-
TGCAGCGTTTACTCCCTCTCTGGGGCCAACGTCCTGACTTTC	CSVYSLSGANVLTF	few	TRBJ2-6	TRBV29-1	14	-
TGTGCCAGCAGTTTAAAAGGGATTATTGGTCGCCAAGAGACCCAGTACTTC	CASSLKGIIGRQETQYF	many	TRBJ2-5	TRBV28	17	-
TGTGCCAGCAGTCAACCCGGGACAGCGTCCGTTTCATATGGCTACACCTTC	CASSQPGTASVSYGYTF	many	TRBJ1-2	TRBV6-1	17	TRBD1
TGTGCCAGCTCACCCATACAGGTTCCATTGAACACTGAAGCTTTCTTT	CASSPIQVPLNTEAFF	-	TRBJ1-1	TRBV18	16	-
TGTGCCTGGATTGGGGTCGGGACTAGATACACCGGGGAGCTGTTTTTT	CAWIGVGTRYTGELFF	-	TRBJ2-2	TRBV30	16	TRBD2
TGTGCCAGCAGTGAAACATTAGGGGGCAATCAGCCCCAGCATTTT	CASSETLGGNQPQHF	many	TRBJ1-5	TRBV2	15	-
TGCAGTGCTAGCGACCGAGGGCCAACCTACGAGCAGTACTTC	CSASDRGPTYEQYF	many	TRBJ2-7	TRBV20-1	14	-
TGTGCCAGCAGCGTAGGGGACAGGGGGCGATGGGAGCAGTACTTC	CASSVGDRGRWEQYF	few	TRBJ2-7	TRBV9	15	TRBD1
TGTGCCAGCAACCTAAGGGACCGTAATGAAAAACTGTTTTTT	CASNLRDRNEKLFF	few	TRBJ1-4	TRBV6-1	14	-
TGTGCCAGCAGTTCTCCCTCAGAATGGAGCTCCTACAATGAGCAGTTCTTC	CASSSPSEWSSYNEQFF	few	TRBJ2-1	TRBV27	17	-
TGTGCCTGGAGTGTAAAAAGCCAGGGGACTGAAGCTTTCTTT	CAWSVKSQGTEAFF	-	TRBJ1-1	TRBV30	14	-
TGCGCCAGCAGCCAAGACCGGAACAGGGGGCCTTTGGATGGCTACACCTTC	CASSQDRNRGPLDGYTF	-	TRBJ1-2	TRBV4-1	17	TRBD1
TGTGCCAGCAGCCATGAAGGGGGGGAGGATGAAAAACTGTTTTTT	CASSHEGGEDEKLFF	few	TRBJ1-4	TRBV7-9	15	-